Shown below are 17 T cell receptor beta chains from a single sample sequenced in a study of Graves' ophthalmopathy and Graves' hyperthyroidism (dated by TCRdb to 2017 to 2018). Sequencing was carried out with an Illumina HiSeq 2000. For repertoire sequencing, the TCR beta CDR3 regions were amplified from RNA transcripts. A first-round RT-PCR used HTBI primers with the Qiagen OneStep RT-PCR kit, followed by a second-round multiplex PCR, size selection and purification. Starting from the raw public reads, TCRdb applied fastp trimming at Q25, assembled clones with MiXCR and retained in-frame beta chains. Every entry covers one CDR3 protein and lists the most common genes and DNA from its rows. This sample comprises hundreds of thousands of distinct CDR3 sequences, roughly 41% of them detected only once. The ten largest clones add up to roughly 3% of the sample. The sequencing input was peripheral blood. The receptors were gathered from an adult man with Graves' ophthalmopathy.

A few counts support this clonotype. V gene TRBV27 combines with J gene TRBJ1-4; a weak D match, TRBD1 (5 bases). Trimming took 3 bases from V and 3 from J, leaving 11 bases between them. The CDR3 is 15 residues long. CDR1 is MNHEY and CDR2 is SMNVEV in the germline V gene (reference sequence). CDR3 DNA: TGTGCCAGCAGTTTCCTCAGGGAACCTAATGAAAAACTGTTTTTT. It encodes CASSFLREPNEKLFF.

This clonotype was detected ten times or more. The genes are TRBV6-1 and TRBJ2-7, with D possibly being TRBD2 (7 bases). The CDR3 sequence is 14 residues long. Trimming removed 7 bases at V and 5 bases at J, with 18 bases between. Germline CDR1 MNHNS, CDR2 SASEGT. This chain's CDR3 is CASTPGGIVHEQYF. CDR3 coding DNA: TGTGCCAGCACCCCGGGGGGCATCGTCCACGAGCAGTACTTC.

The rearrangement joins TRBV18 to TRBJ1-2; D gene unclear. The V gene lost 4 bases and the J gene lost 1 base, with 7 bases spanning the gap. The CDR3 spans 13 residues. The V gene's germline CDR1 is KGHSH and CDR2 LQKENI. The CDR3 DNA reads TGTGCCAGCTCACGGGCAGATAACTATGGCTACACCTTC. It translates to CASSRADNYGYTF.

For this clonotype: This may arise from a read error, as a much more abundant clone is one base away. The genes are TRBV7-2 and TRBJ2-7; D is ambiguous. The germline gives CDR1 SGHTA, CDR2 FQGNSA. CDR3 length: 15 amino acids. V was shortened by 5 bases and J by 3 bases, with 17 bases between the two germline ends. The CDR3 sequence: CASSTGRPSFYEQYF. Written as DNA, the CDR3 is TGTGCCAGCAGCACTGGACGGCCTTCCTTCTACGAGCAGTACTTC.

This sequence joins TRBV2 and TRBJ2-7; 7 bases are shared with TRBD1. CDR1 is SNHLY and CDR2 is FYNNEI in the germline V gene. Trimming cost V 4 bases and J 2 bases; bases outside gene matches: 5. This CDR3 is 14 amino acids long. The CDR3, as DNA: TGTGCCAGCAGTGTGGGGACAGACACCTACGAGCAGTACTTC. Translated, it gives CASSVGTDTYEQYF. Using reference TRBV2 and TRBJ2-7 for the parts outside the CDR3, the full variable domain is EPEVTQTPSHQVTQMGQEVILRCVPISNHLYFYWYRQILGQKVEFLVSFYNNEISEKSEIFDDQFSVERPDGSNFTLKIRSTKLEDSAMYFCASSVGTDTYEQYFGPGTRLTVT.

The chain has TRBV29-1 and TRBJ2-5; 8 positions agree with TRBD1. The CDR3 consists of 13 residues. V lost 3 bases to trimming and J lost 7 bases; unmatched junction nucleotides: 7. CDR1 SQVTM and CDR2 ANQGSEA come from the germline V gene. The CDR3 nucleotides read TGCAGCGTTGAGATTACCGGGACAGGGACCCAGTACTTC. Its protein is CSVEITGTGTQYF.

The sample holds many counts of this clonotype. The J gene is TRBJ2-7, the V gene TRBV6-5; D unclear. V gave up 3 bases and J gave up 4 bases, with 13 bases separating them. This CDR3 contains 14 residues. Germline-derived CDR1 and CDR2 are MNHEY and SVGAGI. This CDR3 is CASSYRGDSYEQYF. The CDR3 region has the DNA TGTGCCAGCAGTTATCGTGGTGACTCATACGAGCAGTACTTC.

This clonotype was recorded at least ten times. The chain joins TRBV6-1 to TRBJ1-1; D gene uncertain. The length of the CDR3 is 15 residues. V lost 5 bases and J lost 5, with 18 bases in between. Germline V gene data show CDR1 as MNHNS and CDR2 as SASEGT. In nucleotides, the CDR3 is TGTGCCAGCAGTCCATTCATCGGAGGATCGACTGAAGCTTTCTTT. Encoded protein: CASSPFIGGSTEAFF.

This clonotype has a count of ten or more. The genes are TRBV5-1 and TRBJ2-6; no reliable D call. Germline CDR1 is SGHRS and CDR2 is YFSETQ. The CDR3 has 15 residues. V lost 2 bases and J lost 0, with 6 bases in between. CDR3 in DNA: TGCGCCAGCAGCTTATCATCCTCTGGGGCCAACGTCCTGACTTTC. Its protein product is CASSLSSSGANVLTF.

This clonotype showed up just once. CDR3: CASSTRLAGWDEAFF. The CDR3 bases are TGTGCCAGCAGCACCCGTTTGGCAGGGTGGGATGAAGCTTTCTTT. The chain is built from TRBV7-9 and TRBJ1-1; tentative D call: TRBD1 (5 bases). Looked up from germline, CDR1 is SEHNR and CDR2 is FQNEAQ (reference sequence). This CDR3 is built from 15 residues. V lost 5 bases to trimming and J lost 7 bases, with 20 bases between them. Full variable domain (rest looked up from reference TRBV7-9 and TRBJ1-1): DTGVSQNPRHKITKRGQNVTFRCDPISEHNRLYWYRQTLGQGPEFLTYFQNEAQLEKSRLLSDRFSAERPKGSFSTLEIQRTEQGDSAMYLCASSTRLAGWDEAFFGQGTRLTVV.

This chain joins TRBV7-9 and TRBJ2-7; 10 bases map to TRBD1. Per the germline V gene, CDR1 is SEHNR and CDR2 is FQNEAQ (reference sequence). V shed 5 bases, J shed 0 bases, and the junction held 7 bases outside the gene matches. The CDR3 contains 16 residues. CDR3: CASSPAGTGVSYEQYF. DNA for the CDR3: TGTGCCAGCAGCCCAGCCGGGACAGGGGTCTCCTACGAGCAGTACTTC.

The sample holds a few counts of this clonotype. This rearrangement joins TRBV12-3 or TRBV12-4 to TRBJ2-6; 8 bases fit TRBD1. The junction had 14 bases not matched to a gene; V was cut back by 4 bases and J by 0 bases. This CDR3 is built from 20 residues. The CDR3 nucleotides read TGTGCCAGCAGTTCCAGATGGCTTCACAGGGGGAGCTCTGGGGCCAACGTCCTGACTTTC. Protein product: CASSSRWLHRGSSGANVLTF.

In its sample, this clonotype was seen many times. This chain joins TRBV19 and TRBJ1-1; TRBD1 is a possible D gene (6 bases). Germline V CDR1 and CDR2: LNHDA, SQIVND (reference sequence). The CDR3 is 13 residues long. Trimming shortened V by 7 bases and J by 5 bases, and 14 bases separated the two germline ends. The CDR3 loop reads CASTLTGWTEAFF. The DNA of the CDR3 is TGTGCCAGTACCCTAACAGGGTGGACTGAAGCTTTCTTT.

The chain uses TRBV11-1 and TRBJ2-5; TRBD2 is a possible D gene (5 bases). Germline CDR1 and CDR2: SGHAT and FQDESV (reference sequence). V lost 6 bases and J lost 4, with 18 bases in between. This CDR3 has 15 amino acids. The CDR3 DNA is TGTGCCAGCAGACCGAGGGATTGGGTCGGAGAGACCCAGTACTTC. Its protein product is CASRPRDWVGETQYF.

The J gene is TRBJ1-5, the V gene TRBV2; 9 bases fit TRBD1. The J segment lost 11 bases and the V segment lost 2 bases, leaving 16 bases of the junction unmatched. Germline V lookup: CDR1 SNHLY, CDR2 FYNNEI. The CDR3 spans 17 residues. The CDR3 bases are TGTGCCAGCAGTGAAATCGTAGGGACAGGGAAGACCCGGACCCAGCATTTT. Translated, it gives CASSEIVGTGKTRTQHF.

This clonotype was seen repeatedly, ten times or more. The chain combines TRBV5-1 with TRBJ1-5; a possible D gene is TRBD1 (5 bases). Trimming cost V 7 bases and J 3 bases, with 17 bases left between them. The V gene's germline CDR1 is SGHRS and CDR2 YFSETQ. The CDR3 runs to 15 residues. The CDR3 here is CASAERDSLNQPQHF. As DNA, the CDR3 is TGCGCCAGCGCCGAGAGGGACTCCCTCAATCAGCCCCAGCATTTT.

The chain recombines TRBV10-2 with TRBJ1-3; unclear D gene. The CDR3 runs 14 residues. CDR1 and CDR2 from the germline V gene are WSHSY and SAAADI. The V gene lost 2 bases and the J gene lost 4 bases, with 9 bases spanning the gap. The CDR3 DNA reads TGCGCCAGCAGTGAGGACTCCACCGGAAACACCATATATTTT. Translated, it gives CASSEDSTGNTIYF.